The T cell receptor (beta chain) under discussion was sequenced for a study of shared clonotypes between healthy human individuals. Study-wide results and caveats: Naive CD4 clonotypes overlapped across a few donors at roughly 4.5%.

On this clone: Antigen specificity is unknown.

Germline V gives CDR1 MNHNS, CDR2 SASEGT. The CDR3 covers 16 residues. The ends were cut back, 1 base at V and 2 bases at J, with 12 bases in the middle. Assay: immunoSEQ multiplex PCR; the TCRdb copy retains only in-frame clones and omits some. The sample records 1.5 million to 2.5 million clones, about 95% being singletons. The naive CD8 population came from CD45RO-negative cells selected for CCR7, without terminally differentiated effector memory CD45RA+ cells. The TCR originated in a young man in good health. The sequenced sample consisted of naive CD8+ T cells sorted from blood. J is TRBJ1-3 and V is TRBV6-1; perhaps TRBD1 as D (5 bases). CDR3 sequence: CASSEEGLMTGNTIYF. The CDR3 DNA sequence: TGTGCCAGCAGTGAAGAGGGGTTGATGACTGGAAACACCATATATTTT.